These 22 T cell receptor beta chains were all obtained from the same sample, sequenced in a study of blood T cell repertoires in COVID-19. TCRdb keeps only in-frame clones here, not all; method: immunoSEQ multiplex PCR. The sample contains fewer than 200,000 clones, about nine tenths of which appear only once. Sequencing was carried out using peripheral blood. These receptors all come from a young man who had recovered from COVID-19.

This clone was seen a single time. The chain joins TRBV28 to TRBJ1-2, with 9 bases matching TRBD1. Germline assignment: CDR1 MDHEN and CDR2 SYDVKM. J lost 7 bases, V lost 3 bases, and 6 bases had no gene match. This CDR3 spans 14 amino acids. The CDR3 coding sequence is TGTGCCAGCAGTTTCCAGGACAGGGGCTTTGGCTACACCTTC. It codes for CASSFQDRGFGYTF.

The V gene is TRBV11-2, the J gene TRBJ2-1; TRBD1 is a possible D gene (6 bases). The CDR3 covers 14 residues. Per germline, CDR1 SGHAT and CDR2 FQNNGV. V was shortened by 5 bases and J by 6 bases, with 14 bases between the two germline ends. CDR3 in DNA: TGTGCCAGCAGCCAAACAGGGTTGTCCAATGAGCAGTTCTTC. Translated, it gives CASSQTGLSNEQFF.

The chain links TRBV19 to TRBJ2-2, with D possibly matching TRBD2 (5 bases). The V and J ends lost 6 bases and 8 bases respectively, with 7 bases between them. The CDR3 contains 11 residues. The germline V gene has CDR1 LNHDA and CDR2 SQIVND (reference sequence). In DNA, the CDR3 is TGTGCCAGTAGCAGCGGAGGGGAGCTGTTTTTT. This encodes CASSSGGELFF.

The chain combines TRBV28 with TRBJ1-2, with 7 bases matching TRBD1. This CDR3 spans 14 amino acids. J gave up 5 bases and V 3 bases, and 6 bases lay outside the gene matches. CDR1 and CDR2 from the germline V gene are MDHEN and SYDVKM. CDR3 amino acids: CASSFGGQLYGYTF. DNA of the CDR3: TGTGCCAGCAGTTTTGGGGGACAGCTTTATGGCTACACCTTC.

The chain has TRBV28 and TRBJ2-7; tentative D call: TRBD2 (6 bases). Trimming pared 2 bases from V and 4 bases from J, leaving 21 bases between. The CDR3 totals 17 residues. The germline gives CDR1 MDHEN, CDR2 SYDVKM. The CDR3, as DNA: TGTGCCAGCAGTTTAGGCTCCGGCGGGACCCGTGTTTACGAGCAGTACTTC. Amino acids: CASSLGSGGTRVYEQYF.

This rearrangement joins TRBV11-3 to TRBJ2-1, with D perhaps matching TRBD2 (5 bases). Trimming removed 4 bases at V and 8 bases at J, with 12 bases between. This CDR3 region has 13 residues. The germline gives CDR1 SGHNT, CDR2 YENEEA. The CDR3 region is CASSSGLFDEQFF. CDR3 DNA: TGTGCCAGCAGCTCGGGATTGTTTGATGAGCAGTTCTTC.

V usage is TRBV10-1 and J usage is TRBJ2-4, with 10 bases fitting TRBD1. Looked up from germline, CDR1 is WNHNN and CDR2 is SYGVQD (reference sequence). With 4 bases clipped from V and 1 base from J, the junction kept 13 bases outside the gene matches. The CDR3 is made up of 19 amino acids. The CDR3 DNA reads TGCGCCAGCAGTGGCCGCGGGACAGGGGCCCCGGAGGCCAAAAACATTCAGTACTTC. It yields the protein CASSGRGTGAPEAKNIQYF.

The chain has TRBV9 and TRBJ2-5; 15 bases are a match to TRBD2. Trimming at V came to 3 bases and at J to 5 bases, leaving 5 bases not matched to a gene. CDR1 and CDR2 from the germline V gene are SGDLS and YYNGEE. The CDR3 covers 16 residues. The CDR3 region has the DNA TGTGCCAGCAGCGAGTGGACTAGCGGGAGGGGGGAGACCCAGTACTTC. It codes for CASSEWTSGRGETQYF.

A single count supports this clone. This sequence joins TRBV29-1 and TRBJ2-7, with 8 bases identical to TRBD2. The CDR3 loop spans 14 amino acids. V gave up 7 bases and J gave up 5 bases; unmatched junction bases: 13. In germline, CDR1 is SQVTM, CDR2 ANQGSEA. The CDR3 DNA reads TGCAGCGCCCGAGACACGGTCGGGGGGGACGAGCAGTACTTC. Its protein is CSARDTVGGDEQYF.

The chain uses TRBV28 and TRBJ2-3, with D perhaps matching TRBD2 (6 bases). Germline V lookup: CDR1 MDHEN, CDR2 SYDVKM. Trimming left V 5 bases short and J 3 bases short, with 9 bases between. The CDR3 has 13 residues. DNA of the CDR3: TGTGCCAGCAGTATCGGGAGTACAGATACGCAGTATTTT. This gives the protein CASSIGSTDTQYF.

The genes are TRBV28 and TRBJ2-7; D is unclear. Germline V gene data show CDR1 as MDHEN and CDR2 as SYDVKM. With 5 bases removed from V and 2 bases from J, the gap between germline ends came to 13 bases. The CDR3 loop spans 14 amino acids. This chain's CDR3 is CASSGLGVTYEQYF. The DNA of the CDR3 is TGTGCCAGCAGTGGTCTAGGCGTTACCTACGAGCAGTACTTC.

In nucleotides, the CDR3 is TGTGCCAGCAACCTAGCCGGCGCCCAGTACTTC. It codes for CASNLAGAQYF. The chain links TRBV3-1 (or the pseudogene TRBV3-2) to TRBJ2-5; a weak D match, TRBD2 (5 bases). Trimming left V 7 bases short and J 9 bases short, with 12 bases between. Germline V gene lookup returns CDR1 LGHDT and CDR2 YNNKEL (reference sequence). The length of the CDR3 is 11 residues.

V and J are TRBV4-3 and TRBJ1-2; TRBD1 aligns across 8 bases. Germline V gene sequence: CDR1 LGHNA, CDR2 YSLEER. This CDR3 comprises 15 residues. V trimming: 3 bases; J trimming: 8 bases; junction bases outside the gene matches: 11. The CDR3 coding sequence is TGCGCCAGCAGCCAGTATGGACAGGGACTTCAAGGCTACACCTTC. It encodes CASSQYGQGLQGYTF.

This clone showed up just once. The genes are TRBV7-2 and TRBJ2-7, with D maybe TRBD1 (6 bases). This CDR3 spans 15 amino acids. V was shortened by 5 bases and J by 3 bases, with 17 bases between the two germline ends. Per germline, CDR1 SGHTA and CDR2 FQGNSA. The CDR3 region has the DNA TGTGCCAGCAGCCCTCGAAGGGACATGAACTACGAGCAGTACTTC. Encoded protein: CASSPRRDMNYEQYF.

The chain recombines TRBV19 with TRBJ1-2; possibly TRBD1 for D (6 bases). The CDR3 runs to 16 residues. Germline CDR1 reads LNHDA; CDR2 reads SQIVND (reference sequence). Trimming stripped 4 bases from V and 4 bases from J, with 19 bases between. CDR3 coding DNA: TGTGCCAGTAGTAGCGTGGCAGGGGCCTCCATCTATGGCTACACCTTC. It is translated as CASSSVAGASIYGYTF.

Only one count was recorded for this clone. The J gene is TRBJ1-5, the V gene TRBV5-1; D is possibly TRBD1 (5 bases). V lost 0 bases and J lost 1, with 5 bases in between. The V gene's germline CDR1 is SGHRS and CDR2 YFSETQ. The CDR3 extends over 14 amino acids. The CDR3 coding sequence is TGCGCCAGCAGCTTGGAGGGGAGCAATCAGCCCCAGCATTTT. Translation: CASSLEGSNQPQHF.

This chain uses TRBV6-6 with TRBJ1-1, with D maybe TRBD1 (5 bases). Germline CDR1 MNHNY, CDR2 SVGAGI (reference sequence). Deletions cut 7 bases from V and 6 bases from J, with 12 bases between. The CDR3 is 12 amino acids. The chain's CDR3 is CASIDGGAEAFF. For the CDR3, the DNA is TGTGCCAGCATTGACGGGGGGGCTGAAGCTTTCTTT.

V gene TRBV27 combines with J gene TRBJ2-7; 10 bases are a match to TRBD1. The V gene's germline CDR1 is MNHEY and CDR2 SMNVEV (reference sequence). This CDR3 has 14 residues. The junction had 1 base not matched to a gene; V was cut back by 3 bases and J by 2 bases. CDR3 DNA: TGTGCCAGCAGTTTCGGGACAGGGGCCTACGAGCAGTACTTC. Translation gives CASSFGTGAYEQYF.

CDR3 nucleotide sequence: TGTGCCGTCAGGATTCAGGGAAGGGGCAATCAGCCCCAGCATTTT. Its protein product is CAVRIQGRGNQPQHF. V and J are TRBV28 and TRBJ1-5; maybe TRBD1 (5 bases). The ends were cut back, 11 bases at V and 2 bases at J, with 19 bases in the middle. The CDR3 runs 15 residues. Germline lookup yields CDR1 MDHEN and CDR2 SYDVKM.

V and J are TRBV7-6 and TRBJ2-7, with D maybe TRBD2 (5 bases). Trimming took 5 bases from V and 3 from J, leaving 8 bases between them. The CDR3 runs to 12 residues. CDR1 is SGHVS, CDR2 FNYEAQ, per germline. CDR3 DNA sequence: TGTGCCAGCAGCCCCCGGGGCTACGAGCAGTACTTC. It specifies CASSPRGYEQYF.

V usage is TRBV11-3 and J usage is TRBJ2-5; 8 nucleotides match TRBD2. Germline values: CDR1 SGHNT, CDR2 YENEEA. After removal of 5 bases from V and 4 bases from J, the junction contained 3 bases not matched to a gene. The CDR3 spans 13 residues. The CDR3 here is CASSREGRETQYF. The CDR3 region has the DNA TGTGCCAGCAGCCGGGAGGGCCGAGAGACCCAGTACTTC.

Notes on this clone: A junction end diverges from the germline sequence, so it may reflect a read error. The rearrangement uses TRBV7-7 and TRBJ2-4; 11 bases are shared with TRBD2. This CDR3 comprises 20 residues. Germline V CDR1 and CDR2: SSHAT, FNYEAQ (reference sequence). Here the CDR3 DNA reads TGTGCTAGCAGCTTGGTTCGTGTACTAGCGGGAGAGCGGGCCAAAAACATTCAGTACTTC. Translating it yields CASSLVRVLAGERAKNIQYF.